Following are 18 T cell receptor beta chains from one sample sequenced in a study of early T cells in non-severe SARS-CoV-2 infection. TCRdb fed the 5' RACE reads into MiXCR, producing one record per CDR3 protein. The repertoire consists of about 64,000 distinct CDR3 sequences, with 4.9% occurring once and the leading ten covering just under 5%. The sequencing input was whole blood. These receptors all stem from an adult who was a healthcare worker with PCR-confirmed SARS-CoV-2 infection or an uninfected control (not recorded which).

This clonotype has a count of ten or more. V usage is TRBV3-1 and J usage is TRBJ2-5; 8 nucleotides line up with TRBD2. Trimming removed 4 bases from V and 5 bases from J; junction bases left unmatched: 9. CDR1 is LGHDT, CDR2 YNNKEL, per germline (reference sequence). The CDR3 is made up of 15 amino acids. CDR3 nucleotide sequence: TGTGCCAGCAGCCGAGTAGCGGGGACACGGGAGACCCAGTACTTC. Translation: CASSRVAGTRETQYF.

With respect to this clonotype: A read error may explain this, as a much larger clone is one base away. The chain has TRBV7-9 and TRBJ2-3, with a possible D match to TRBD2 (5 bases). V lost 9 bases and J 4 bases, leaving 20 bases between the germline ends. Looked up from germline, CDR1 is SEHNR and CDR2 is FQNEAQ (reference sequence). The CDR3 runs to 15 residues. The CDR3, as DNA: TGTGCCAGAAGCCTGCCGGGATCCGGACCAGATACGCAGTATTTT. Protein sequence: CARSLPGSGPDTQYF.

The rearrangement uses TRBV20-1 and TRBJ1-2; D is possibly TRBD1 (5 bases). In germline, CDR1 is DFQATT, CDR2 SNEGSKA (reference sequence). Deletions cut 1 base from V and 7 bases from J, with 13 bases between. This CDR3 is built from 13 residues. The CDR3 DNA reads TGCAGTGCTAGAGCCCCAAACAGGCCTGGCTACACCTTC. This encodes CSARAPNRPGYTF.

This clonotype was seen many times. The rearrangement joins TRBV29-1 to TRBJ1-2; no reliable D call. V was pared by 3 bases and J by 4 bases, with 6 bases between. Germline CDR1 is SQVTM and CDR2 is ANQGSEA. The CDR3 length is 11 residues. In DNA, the CDR3 is TGCAGCGTTGACCGAAGCTATGGCTACACCTTC. It yields the protein CSVDRSYGYTF.

There are many counts of this clonotype. The V and J genes are TRBV19 and TRBJ2-2, with TRBD2 matching over 12 bases. With 6 bases clipped from V and 5 bases from J, the junction kept 13 bases outside the gene matches. The CDR3 runs 18 residues. Germline-derived CDR1 and CDR2 are LNHDA and SQIVND (reference sequence). DNA for the CDR3: TGTGCCAGTAGCGAGGCCAATCTAGCGGGAGGGAAAACCGGGGAGCTGTTTTTT. It encodes CASSEANLAGGKTGELFF.

This clonotype was recorded many times. This rearrangement joins TRBV13 to TRBJ1-1; D is ambiguous. The germline V gene encodes CDR1 PRHDT and CDR2 FYEKMQ (reference sequence). V was pared by 8 bases and J by 1 base, with 8 bases between. The CDR3 is 12 residues long. This CDR3 reads CASDHRNTEAFF. For the CDR3, the DNA is TGTGCCAGCGACCATAGGAACACTGAAGCTTTCTTT.

This clonotype appeared many times. J is TRBJ2-5 and V is TRBV11-2; possible D gene TRBD2, 6 bases. The CDR3 runs to 15 residues. Germline values: CDR1 SGHAT, CDR2 FQNNGV. V lost 5 bases and J lost 4, with 17 bases in between. This CDR3 reads CASSPSDGSVETQYF. In nucleotides, the CDR3 is TGTGCCAGCAGCCCCTCGGACGGGAGTGTAGAGACCCAGTACTTC.

This clonotype was observed at least ten times. The rearrangement uses TRBV7-3 and TRBJ2-5; D gene uncertain. Germline V gene data show CDR1 as SGHTA and CDR2 as FQGTGA. The length of the CDR3 is 13 residues. V gave up 1 base and J gave up 1 base, with 4 bases separating them. The CDR3 DNA sequence: TGTGCCAGCAGCTTAAATAGCCAAGAGACCCAGTACTTC. It yields the protein CASSLNSQETQYF.

This clonotype was seen a handful of times. The rearrangement uses TRBV11-2 and TRBJ2-7; 8 bases agree with TRBD2. Germline loops: CDR1 SGHAT, CDR2 FQNNGV. V lost 4 bases and J lost 8; bases outside the gene matches: 13. CDR3 length: 15 amino acids. Written as DNA, the CDR3 is TGTGCCAGCAGCTCCCCCGGGGGGGCCAACTCGAAGCAGTACTTC. Amino acids: CASSSPGGANSKQYF. The entire variable domain, with the rest obtained from reference TRBV11-2 and TRBJ2-7, is as follows: EAGVAQSPRYKIIEKRQSVAFWCNPISGHATLYWYQQILGQGPKLLIQFQNNGVVDDSQLPKDRFSAERLKGVDSTLKIQPAKLEDSAVYLCASSSPGGANSKQYFGPGTRLTVT.

This clonotype has ten or more counts. The J gene is TRBJ2-3, the V gene TRBV7-3; 14 bases agree with TRBD2. Germline trimming cut 4 bases from V and 5 bases from J; bases unmatched to any gene: 2. This CDR3 contains 15 residues. The germline gives CDR1 SGHTA, CDR2 FQGTGA. The CDR3 is CASSSGTSGRDTQYF. CDR3 coding DNA: TGTGCCAGCAGCTCCGGGACTAGCGGGAGAGATACGCAGTATTTT.

This clonotype was detected ten times or more. CDR3 amino acids: CASSDSPASSEAFF. CDR3 DNA sequence: TGTGCCAGCAGCGACTCCCCAGCGTCTTCTGAAGCTTTCTTT. The genes are TRBV5-5 and TRBJ1-1; D ambiguous. With 4 bases removed from V and 6 bases from J, the gap between germline ends came to 16 bases. CDR1 is SGHKS, CDR2 YYEKEE, per germline (reference sequence). The CDR3 sequence is 14 residues long.

This clonotype was found a few times. DNA of the CDR3: TGTGCCAGCAGTTTAGGGGGTAACGGACAGCCCCAGCATTTT. Translating gives CASSLGGNGQPQHF. The chain recombines TRBV27 with TRBJ1-5; D perhaps matches TRBD1 (5 bases). Germline values: CDR1 MNHEY, CDR2 SMNVEV (reference sequence). Trimming cost V 2 bases and J 7 bases, with 12 bases left between them. The CDR3 loop spans 14 amino acids.

This clonotype was observed many times. The chain couples TRBV7-3 to TRBJ1-6; D remains ambiguous. V gave up 7 bases and J gave up 9 bases, with 13 bases separating them. Germline V gene data show CDR1 as SGHTA and CDR2 as FQGTGA. This CDR3 is built from 13 residues. The CDR3 region has the DNA TGTGCCAGCAAACGAGAACGGGGTTCACCCCTCCACTTT. Translated, it gives CASKRERGSPLHF.

This clonotype was seen at least ten times. The V call is TRBV30, the J call TRBJ2-7; TRBD1 is a possible D gene (6 bases). The germline CDR1 and CDR2 sequences are GTSNPN and SVGIG (reference sequence). The CDR3 runs 13 residues. V was clipped by 4 bases and J by 3 bases, with 13 bases between them. This CDR3 is CAWTQQGSYEQYF. CDR3 nucleotides: TGTGCCTGGACCCAACAGGGAAGCTACGAGCAGTACTTC. Filled out from reference TRBV30 and TRBJ2-7, the complete variable domain reads SQTIHQWPATLVQPVGSPLSLECTVEGTSNPNLYWYRQAAGRGLQLLFYSVGIGQISSEVPQNLSASRPQDRQFILSSKKLLLSDSGFYLCAWTQQGSYEQYFGPGTRLTVT.

This clonotype was recorded at least ten times. V and J are TRBV25-1 and TRBJ2-1, with TRBD2 as a possible D gene (6 bases). The CDR3 covers 14 residues. V dropped 4 bases and J dropped 10 bases, with 17 bases sitting between them. From germline, CDR1 is MGHDK and CDR2 SYGVNS. The CDR3 here is CASSGPVVAEEQFF. CDR3 nucleotide sequence: TGTGCCAGCAGTGGACCTGTGGTAGCGGAAGAGCAGTTCTTC.

In this sample, this clonotype turned up many times. The chain links TRBV29-1 to TRBJ2-7; D is perhaps TRBD2 (6 bases). With 4 bases removed from V and 7 bases from J, the gap between germline ends came to 20 bases. This CDR3 has 14 amino acids. CDR1 SQVTM and CDR2 ANQGSEA come from the germline V gene. This chain's CDR3 is CSVGQPGPGGEQYF. The CDR3 region has the DNA TGCAGCGTTGGGCAACCGGGTCCTGGAGGGGAGCAGTACTTC.

The table lists this clonotype with many counts. The chain links TRBV11-2 to TRBJ1-1, with unresolved D. CDR1 and CDR2 from the germline V gene are SGHAT and FQNNGV. V was cut by 7 bases and J by 0 bases, with 18 bases left in between. The CDR3 has 16 amino acids. The DNA for the CDR3 is TGTGCCAGCACCAATCCGGCGGAAACTATGAACACTGAAGCTTTCTTT. This encodes CASTNPAETMNTEAFF.

This clonotype was picked up many times. This chain uses TRBV5-1 with TRBJ1-1; tentatively, D is TRBD1 (5 bases). The CDR3 has 15 amino acids. V lost 4 bases, J lost 0 bases, and 13 bases lay in between. Germline CDR1 reads SGHRS; CDR2 reads YFSETQ. The CDR3 reads CASSVNRLLNTEAFF. Written as DNA, the CDR3 is TGCGCCAGCAGCGTGAACAGGCTTTTGAACACTGAAGCTTTCTTT.